Detailed here is one T cell receptor (beta chain). This specimen belongs to a study of blood T cell repertoires in COVID-19. Overall study context: The origin of the acute and convalescent COVID-19 samples was the United States, Italy and Spain. Sources were T cells, B-cell-depleted T cells, or PBMCs; the material itself was cDNA or gDNA.

Authors' methods: For nucleated cells, counts were estimated from reference gene primer amplification. TCRdb's copy holds only in-frame clones and misses some; the assay was immunoSEQ multiplex PCR. The DNA gave D and trimming, while V, J and clone size come from that table. The table records 150,000 or so clones, about four fifths of them present only once. The V and J ends lost 5 bases and 7 bases respectively, with 11 bases between them. The CDR3 is 12 amino acids. Germline V CDR1 and CDR2: SGHAT, FQNNGV. The chain recombines TRBV11-2 with TRBJ1-2, with D tentatively TRBD1 (6 bases). Sequencing was performed on peripheral blood. This TCR derives from a human donor with acute or convalescent COVID-19. The donor label of this sample is uncertain. The CDR3 coding sequence is TGTGCCAGCAGCCCACAGGGTCGTGGCTACACCTTC. Amino acids: CASSPQGRGYTF.